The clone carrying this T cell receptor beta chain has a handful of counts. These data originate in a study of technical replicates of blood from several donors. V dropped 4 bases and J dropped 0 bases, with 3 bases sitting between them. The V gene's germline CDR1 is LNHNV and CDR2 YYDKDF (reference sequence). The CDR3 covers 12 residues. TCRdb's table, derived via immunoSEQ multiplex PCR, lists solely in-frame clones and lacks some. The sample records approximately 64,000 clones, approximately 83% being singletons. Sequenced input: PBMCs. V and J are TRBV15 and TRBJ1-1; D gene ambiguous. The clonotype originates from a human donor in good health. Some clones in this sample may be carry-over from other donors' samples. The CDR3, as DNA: TGTGCCACCAGCACAGTGAACACTGAAGCTTTCTTT. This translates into CATSTVNTEAFF.